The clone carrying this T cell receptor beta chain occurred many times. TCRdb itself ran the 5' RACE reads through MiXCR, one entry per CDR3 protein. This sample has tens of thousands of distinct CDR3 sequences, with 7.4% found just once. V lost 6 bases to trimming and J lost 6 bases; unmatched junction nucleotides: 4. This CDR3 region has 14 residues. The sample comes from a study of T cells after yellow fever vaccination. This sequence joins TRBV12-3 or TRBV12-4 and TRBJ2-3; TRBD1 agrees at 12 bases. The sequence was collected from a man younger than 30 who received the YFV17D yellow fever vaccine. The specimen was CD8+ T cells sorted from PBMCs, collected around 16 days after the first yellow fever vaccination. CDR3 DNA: TGTGCCAGCAGAGGGACAGGGGGCCCCGATACGCAGTATTTT. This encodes CASRGTGGPDTQYF.